The table lists the clone carrying this TCR beta chain with a count of one. This sample stems from a study of blood T cell repertoires in COVID-19. Turning to the study itself: The United States, Italy and Spain provided the acute and convalescent COVID-19 samples. Nucleic acid was either cDNA or gDNA, and it came from T cells, B-cell-depleted T cells, or PBMCs.

Per the original methods: The authors estimated nucleated cell counts from reference gene primer amplification. Repertoires were generated with immunoSEQ multiplex PCR, while TCRdb's copy carries only in-frame clones and drops some. For V, J and clone size, that table is used; D and trimming come from the DNA. The repertoire holds 97,000 or so clones, with roughly 80% as singletons. Germline CDR1 reads SEHNR; CDR2 reads FQNEAQ (reference sequence). Deletions cut 0 bases from V and 1 base from J, with 8 bases between. This CDR3 has 15 residues. This chain connects TRBV7-9 to TRBJ2-3; D is ambiguous. This TCR was recovered from a human donor in a cohort sampled during active COVID-19. Sequenced input: peripheral blood. The CDR3 DNA is TGTGCCAGCAGCTTAGCGAGAGGTCGCACAGATACGCAGTATTTT. This translates into CASSLARGRTDTQYF.